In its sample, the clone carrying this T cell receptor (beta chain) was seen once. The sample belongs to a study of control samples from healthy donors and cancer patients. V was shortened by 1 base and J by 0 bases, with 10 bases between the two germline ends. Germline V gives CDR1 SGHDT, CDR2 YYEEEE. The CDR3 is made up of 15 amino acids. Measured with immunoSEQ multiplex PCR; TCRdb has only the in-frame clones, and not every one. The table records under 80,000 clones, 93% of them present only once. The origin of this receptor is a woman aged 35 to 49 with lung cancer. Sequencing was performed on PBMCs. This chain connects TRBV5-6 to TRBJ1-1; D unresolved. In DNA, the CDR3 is TGTGCCAGCAGCTTGATACACCGGGTGAACACTGAAGCTTTCTTT. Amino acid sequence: CASSLIHRVNTEAFF.